The clone carrying this TCR beta chain was detected ten times or more. Its antigen is unidentified. Genomic DNA was the source, and TCR beta CDR3 was amplified from it by two-round multiplex PCR. For every TRBV and TRBJ gene, a specific primer was used in first-round PCR. From the multiplex PCR reads, TCRdb called clonotypes with MiXCR, one entry per CDR3 protein. The sample consists of about 34,000 distinct CDR3 sequences, around a third of them appearing once. This specimen comes from a study of prognosis after radiotherapy for stage I lung cancer. Study-wide context: The patient group consisted of 10 to 15 men and over five women whose ages spanned about 53 to 95, median 74.5 years.

Trimming pared 4 bases from V and 7 bases from J, leaving 15 bases between. The germline gives CDR1 SGHRS, CDR2 YFSETQ. This CDR3 region has 15 residues. General study points: There was no determination made of whether the expanded TCR clones were tumor-specific. A fall in unique TCR clone counts followed stereotactic body radiation therapy, with medians of around 10,000 versus 6,900.

This TCR was recovered from a donor of 50 years or more with non-small cell lung cancer. J is TRBJ1-6 and V is TRBV5-1, with TRBD1 as a possible D gene (5 bases). Here the sequenced sample was PBMCs, taken before or after stereotactic body radiation therapy (not recorded which). CDR3 protein: CASSRGGLGNSPLHF. The DNA of the CDR3 is TGCGCCAGCAGCCGGGGGGGACTGGGAAATTCACCCCTCCACTTT.